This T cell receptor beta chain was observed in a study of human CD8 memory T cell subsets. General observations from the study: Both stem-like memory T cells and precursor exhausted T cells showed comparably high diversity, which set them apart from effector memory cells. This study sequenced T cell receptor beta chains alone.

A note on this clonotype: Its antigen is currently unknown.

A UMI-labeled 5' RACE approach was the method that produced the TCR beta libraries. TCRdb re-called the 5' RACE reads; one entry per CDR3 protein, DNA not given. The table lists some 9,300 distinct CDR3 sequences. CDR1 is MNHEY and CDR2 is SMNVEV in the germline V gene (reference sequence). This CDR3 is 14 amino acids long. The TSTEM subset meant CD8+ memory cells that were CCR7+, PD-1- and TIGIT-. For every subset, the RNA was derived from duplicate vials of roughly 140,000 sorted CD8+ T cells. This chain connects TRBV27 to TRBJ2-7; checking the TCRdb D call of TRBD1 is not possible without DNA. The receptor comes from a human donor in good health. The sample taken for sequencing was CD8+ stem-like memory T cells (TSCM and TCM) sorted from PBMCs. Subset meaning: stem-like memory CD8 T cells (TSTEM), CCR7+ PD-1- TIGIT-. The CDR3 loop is CASSPGQGAPEQYF.